These 6 T cell receptor beta chains were all obtained from the same sample, sequenced in a study of T cells in Graves' hyperthyroidism and ophthalmopathy. The CDR3 regions of TCR beta were amplified from RNA transcripts. The HTBI primer set served for first-round RT-PCR of the TCR CDR3. In TCRdb, the multiplex PCR reads were re-called with MiXCR into one record per CDR3 protein. The repertoire consists of fewer than 750,000 distinct CDR3 sequences, with around 42% occurring once and the leading ten covering about 8.3%. Sequencing was carried out using peripheral blood or thyroid tissue (not recorded which). The source is a woman between 18 and 29 years old with Graves' hyperthyroidism.

The chain carries TRBV4-1 and TRBJ1-1, with TRBD1 as a possible D gene (5 bases). CDR1 is MGHRA and CDR2 is YSYEKL in the germline V gene. Trimming shortened V by 4 bases and J by 1 base, and 10 bases separated the two germline ends. The CDR3 length is 14 residues. The CDR3 region has the DNA TGCGCCAGCAGCCGCCCGGGACCGAACACTGAAGCTTTCTTT. Residues: CASSRPGPNTEAFF.

This clonotype came up many times. V is TRBV29-1 and J is TRBJ1-2; maybe TRBD1 (5 bases). This CDR3 comprises 14 residues. The V gene's germline CDR1 is SQVTM and CDR2 ANQGSEA. The germline V and J ends were trimmed by 7 bases and 0 bases, with 15 bases remaining between them. CDR3 residues: CSAQAMTANYGYTF. In nucleotides, the CDR3 is TGCAGCGCCCAAGCGATGACAGCTAACTATGGCTACACCTTC.

The chain carries TRBV7-3 and TRBJ2-7; D unresolved. Gene TRBJ2-1 matches the end of the DNA better, so the J call may be wrong. CDR3 size: 14 residues. Germline values: CDR1 SGHTA, CDR2 FQGTGA. CDR3 nucleotide sequence: TGTGCCAGCAGCTCGGAAATAGGGTGGAATGAGCAGTTCTTC. Amino acid sequence: CASSSEIGWNEQFF.

The chain has TRBV20-1 and TRBJ2-5, with D possibly called TRBD1 or TRBD2 (6 bases each). The V gene's germline CDR1 is DFQATT and CDR2 SNEGSKA (reference sequence). The CDR3 spans 13 residues. Trimming removed 5 bases at V and 11 bases at J, with 21 bases between. CDR3 region: CSAHRTTTGAQYF. The CDR3 DNA reads TGCAGTGCTCACCGTACCACCACGGGGGCTCAGTACTTC.

This clonotype occurred many times. The V and J genes are TRBV4-1 and TRBJ1-5, with a tentative D call TRBD1 (6 bases). The length of the CDR3 is 19 residues. The V end was cut by 1 base, the J end by 2 bases, with 21 bases between. Germline V gene data show CDR1 as MGHRA and CDR2 as YSYEKL. CDR3 region: CASSQVPARDIKGNQPQHF. The CDR3 coding sequence is TGCGCCAGCAGCCAAGTTCCAGCCCGGGACATAAAGGGCAATCAGCCCCAGCATTTT.

V is TRBV24-1 and J is TRBJ2-5; D unclear. Looked up from germline, CDR1 is KGHDR and CDR2 is SFDVKD. The CDR3 runs 15 residues. The V and J ends lost 3 bases and 5 bases respectively, with 15 bases between them. In DNA form, the CDR3 reads TGTGCCACCAGTGATACCCGGGCAGGCCACGAGACCCAGTACTTC. It specifies CATSDTRAGHETQYF.